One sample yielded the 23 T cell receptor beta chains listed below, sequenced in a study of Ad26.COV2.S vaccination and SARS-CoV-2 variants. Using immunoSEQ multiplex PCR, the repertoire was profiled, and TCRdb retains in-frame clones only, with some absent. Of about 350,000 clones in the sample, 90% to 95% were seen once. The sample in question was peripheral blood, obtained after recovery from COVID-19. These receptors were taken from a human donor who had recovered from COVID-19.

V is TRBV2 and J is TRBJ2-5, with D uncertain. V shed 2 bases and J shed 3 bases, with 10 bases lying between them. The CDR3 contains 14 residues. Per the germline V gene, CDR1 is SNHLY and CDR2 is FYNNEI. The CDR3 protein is CASSEWVRKETQYF. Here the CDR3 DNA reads TGTGCCAGCAGTGAATGGGTGAGAAAAGAGACCCAGTACTTC.

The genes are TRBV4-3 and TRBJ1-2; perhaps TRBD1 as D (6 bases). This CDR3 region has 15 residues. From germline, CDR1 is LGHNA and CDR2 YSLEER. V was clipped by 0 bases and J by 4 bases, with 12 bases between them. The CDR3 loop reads CASSQDLQGLYGYTF. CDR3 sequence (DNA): TGCGCCAGCAGCCAAGATCTCCAGGGGCTCTATGGCTACACCTTC.

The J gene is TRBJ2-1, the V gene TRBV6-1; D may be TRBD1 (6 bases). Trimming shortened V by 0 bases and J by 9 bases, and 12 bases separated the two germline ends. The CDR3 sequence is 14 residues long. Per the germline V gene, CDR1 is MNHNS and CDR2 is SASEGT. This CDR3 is CASSEALRGGEQFF. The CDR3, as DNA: TGTGCCAGCAGTGAAGCGCTAAGAGGGGGTGAGCAGTTCTTC.

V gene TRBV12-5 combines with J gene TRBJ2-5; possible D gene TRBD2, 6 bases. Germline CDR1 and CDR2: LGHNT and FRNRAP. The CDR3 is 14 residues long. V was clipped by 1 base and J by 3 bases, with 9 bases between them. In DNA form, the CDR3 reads TGTGCTAGTGGTTTGGCCGGGGGAAAAGAGACCCAGTACTTC. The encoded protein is CASGLAGGKETQYF.

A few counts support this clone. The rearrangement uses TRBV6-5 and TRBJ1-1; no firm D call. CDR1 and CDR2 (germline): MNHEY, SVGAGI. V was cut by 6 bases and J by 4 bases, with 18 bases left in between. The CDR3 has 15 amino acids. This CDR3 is CASRSGPLRGTEAFF. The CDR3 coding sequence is TGTGCCAGCAGGTCAGGACCCCTACGTGGCACTGAAGCTTTCTTT.

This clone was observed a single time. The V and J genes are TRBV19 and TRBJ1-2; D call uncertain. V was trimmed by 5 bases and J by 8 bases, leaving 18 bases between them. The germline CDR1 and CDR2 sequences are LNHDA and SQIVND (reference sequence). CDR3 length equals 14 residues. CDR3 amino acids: CASSAGGPSSGYTF. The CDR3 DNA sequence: TGTGCCAGTAGTGCCGGTGGCCCGTCCTCGGGCTACACCTTC.

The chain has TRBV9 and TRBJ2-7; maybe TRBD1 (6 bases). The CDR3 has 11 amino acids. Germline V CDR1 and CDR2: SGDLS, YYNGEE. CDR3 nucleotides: TGTCCCTGGGCTGACAGGAACGAGCAGTACTTC. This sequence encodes CPWADRNEQYF.

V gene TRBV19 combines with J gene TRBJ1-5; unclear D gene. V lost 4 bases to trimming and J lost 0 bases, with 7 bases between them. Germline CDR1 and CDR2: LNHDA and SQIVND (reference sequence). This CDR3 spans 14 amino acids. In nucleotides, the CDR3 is TGTGCCAGTAGTACGTTGGATAGCAATCAGCCCCAGCATTTT. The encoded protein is CASSTLDSNQPQHF.

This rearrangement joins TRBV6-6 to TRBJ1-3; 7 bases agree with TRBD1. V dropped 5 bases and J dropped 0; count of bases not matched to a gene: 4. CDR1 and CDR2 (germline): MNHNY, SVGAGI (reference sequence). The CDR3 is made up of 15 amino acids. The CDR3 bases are TGTGCCAGCAGTCATCGACAGGGCTCTGGAAACACCATATATTTT. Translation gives CASSHRQGSGNTIYF.

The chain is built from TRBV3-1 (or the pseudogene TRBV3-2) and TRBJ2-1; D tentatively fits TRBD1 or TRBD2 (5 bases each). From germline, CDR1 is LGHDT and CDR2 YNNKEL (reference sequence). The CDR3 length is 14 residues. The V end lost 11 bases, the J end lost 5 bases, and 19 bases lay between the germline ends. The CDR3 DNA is TGTGCCTCCCGGACCGGGACGGAACACAATGAGCAGTTCTTC. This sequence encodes CASRTGTEHNEQFF.

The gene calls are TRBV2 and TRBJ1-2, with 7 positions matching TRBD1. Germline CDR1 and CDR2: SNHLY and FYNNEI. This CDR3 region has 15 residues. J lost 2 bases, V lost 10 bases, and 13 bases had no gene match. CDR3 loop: CANSRTGPSNYGYTF. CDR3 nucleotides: TGTGCCAACTCCCGGACAGGCCCGTCAAACTATGGCTACACCTTC.

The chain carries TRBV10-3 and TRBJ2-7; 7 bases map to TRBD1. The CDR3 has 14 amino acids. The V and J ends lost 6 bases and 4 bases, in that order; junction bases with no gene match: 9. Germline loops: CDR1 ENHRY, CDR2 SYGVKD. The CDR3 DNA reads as TGTGCCATCAGCTATGGACAGGTAAATTACGAGCAGTACTTC. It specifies CAISYGQVNYEQYF.

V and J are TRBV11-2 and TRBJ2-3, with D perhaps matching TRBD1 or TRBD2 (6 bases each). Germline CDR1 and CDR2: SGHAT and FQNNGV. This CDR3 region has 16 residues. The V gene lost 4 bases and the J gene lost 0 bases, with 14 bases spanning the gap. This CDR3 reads CASSSPRGGSTDTQYF. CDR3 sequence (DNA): TGTGCCAGCAGCTCTCCACGAGGGGGGAGCACAGATACGCAGTATTTT. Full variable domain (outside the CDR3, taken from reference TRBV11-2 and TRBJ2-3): EAGVAQSPRYKIIEKRQSVAFWCNPISGHATLYWYQQILGQGPKLLIQFQNNGVVDDSQLPKDRFSAERLKGVDSTLKIQPAKLEDSAVYLCASSSPRGGSTDTQYFGPGTRLTVL.

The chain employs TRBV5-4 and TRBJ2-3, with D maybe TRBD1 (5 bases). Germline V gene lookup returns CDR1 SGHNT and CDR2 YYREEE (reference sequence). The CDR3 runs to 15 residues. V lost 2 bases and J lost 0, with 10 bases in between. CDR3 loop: CASSFSDTSTDTQYF. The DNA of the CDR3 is TGTGCCAGCAGCTTTTCGGACACTAGCACAGATACGCAGTATTTT.

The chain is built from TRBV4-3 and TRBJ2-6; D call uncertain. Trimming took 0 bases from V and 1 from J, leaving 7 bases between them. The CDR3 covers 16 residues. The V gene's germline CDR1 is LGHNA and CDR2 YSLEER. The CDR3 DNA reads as TGCGCCAGCAGCCAAGATTGGAAATCTGGGGCCAACGTCCTGACTTTC. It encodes CASSQDWKSGANVLTF.

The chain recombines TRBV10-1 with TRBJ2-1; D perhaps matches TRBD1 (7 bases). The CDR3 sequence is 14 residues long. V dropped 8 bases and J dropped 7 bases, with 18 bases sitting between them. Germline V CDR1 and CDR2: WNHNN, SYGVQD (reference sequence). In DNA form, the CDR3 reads TGCGCCAGCTCCCCAGGGGGGTCGGGTAATGAGCAGTTCTTC. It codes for CASSPGGSGNEQFF.

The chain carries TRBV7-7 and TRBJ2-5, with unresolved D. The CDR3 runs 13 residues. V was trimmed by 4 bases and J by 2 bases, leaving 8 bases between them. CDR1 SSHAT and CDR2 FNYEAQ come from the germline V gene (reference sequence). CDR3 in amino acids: CASSSRAQETQYF. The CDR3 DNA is TGTGCCAGCAGCTCGCGAGCACAAGAGACCCAGTACTTC.

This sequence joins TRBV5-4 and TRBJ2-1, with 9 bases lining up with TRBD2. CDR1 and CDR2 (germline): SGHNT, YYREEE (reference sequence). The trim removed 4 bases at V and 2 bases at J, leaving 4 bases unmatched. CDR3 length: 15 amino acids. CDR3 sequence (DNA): TGTGCCAGCAGCCCCCAGCGGGGGGCCTACAATGAGCAGTTCTTC. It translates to CASSPQRGAYNEQFF.

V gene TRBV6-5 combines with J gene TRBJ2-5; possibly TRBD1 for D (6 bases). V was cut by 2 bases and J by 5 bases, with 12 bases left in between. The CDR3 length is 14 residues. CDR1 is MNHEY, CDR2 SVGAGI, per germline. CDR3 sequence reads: CASSYTDRQETQYF. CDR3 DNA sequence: TGTGCCAGCAGTTACACAGACAGGCAGGAGACCCAGTACTTC.

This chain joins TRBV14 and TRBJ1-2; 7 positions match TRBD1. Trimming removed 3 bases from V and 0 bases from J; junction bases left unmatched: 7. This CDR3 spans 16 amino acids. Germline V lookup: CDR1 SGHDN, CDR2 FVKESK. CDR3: CASSQTGYPTNYGYTF. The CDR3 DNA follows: TGTGCCAGCAGCCAGACAGGGTACCCAACTAACTATGGCTACACCTTC.

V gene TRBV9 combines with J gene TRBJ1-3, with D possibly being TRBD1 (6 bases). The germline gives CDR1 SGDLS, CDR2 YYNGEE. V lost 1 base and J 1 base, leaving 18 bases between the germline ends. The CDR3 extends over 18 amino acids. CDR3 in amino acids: CASSVNMLSGASGNTIYF. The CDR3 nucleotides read TGTGCCAGCAGCGTAAATATGCTTTCAGGGGCATCTGGAAACACCATATATTTT.

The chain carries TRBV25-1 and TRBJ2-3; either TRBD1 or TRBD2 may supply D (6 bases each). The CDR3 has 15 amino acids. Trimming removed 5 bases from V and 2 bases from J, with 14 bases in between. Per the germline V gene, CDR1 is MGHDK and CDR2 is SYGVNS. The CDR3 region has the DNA TGTGCCAGCAGTTGGGGGGACACAGTCACAGATACGCAGTATTTT. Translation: CASSWGDTVTDTQYF.

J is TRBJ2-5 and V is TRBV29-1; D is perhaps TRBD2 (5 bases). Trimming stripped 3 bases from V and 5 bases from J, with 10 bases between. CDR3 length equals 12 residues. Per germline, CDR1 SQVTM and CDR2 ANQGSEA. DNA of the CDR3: TGCAGCGTTGACACGGCGGGCGAGACCCAGTACTTC. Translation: CSVDTAGETQYF.